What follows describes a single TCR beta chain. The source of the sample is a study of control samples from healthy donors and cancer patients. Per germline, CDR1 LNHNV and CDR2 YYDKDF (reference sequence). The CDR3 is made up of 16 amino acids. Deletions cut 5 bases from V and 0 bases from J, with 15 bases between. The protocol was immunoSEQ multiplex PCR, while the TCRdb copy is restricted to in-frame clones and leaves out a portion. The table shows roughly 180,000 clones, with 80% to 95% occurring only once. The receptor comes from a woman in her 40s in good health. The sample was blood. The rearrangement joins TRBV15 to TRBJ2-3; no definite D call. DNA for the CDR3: TGTGCCACCAGCGAGGACCCGGGTGCTAGCACAGATACGCAGTATTTT. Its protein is CATSEDPGASTDTQYF.